Shown below are 22 T cell receptor beta chains from a single sample sequenced in a study of T cells in Graves' hyperthyroidism and ophthalmopathy. TCR beta CDR3 sequences were amplified from RNA transcripts. TCR CDR3 regions were first amplified by RT-PCR with HTBI primers. TCRdb reprocessed the multiplex PCR reads via MiXCR and lists one record per CDR3 protein. The table lists 410,000 or so distinct CDR3 sequences, about 14% of them singletons, with around 13% in the top ten. The sequencing input was blood. The receptors here all came from a man between 18 and 29 years old with Graves' ophthalmopathy.

On this clonotype itself: A much larger clone differs from this one at a single base, so this may be a read error. J is TRBJ1-5 and V is TRBV20-1, with D hard to call. The CDR3 sequence is 13 residues long. The V end was cut by 8 bases, the J end by 5 bases, with 16 bases between. CDR1 and CDR2 from the germline V gene are DFQATT and SNEGSKA (reference sequence). This CDR3 reads CSTSNTPDQPQHF. The CDR3 bases are TGCAGTACTTCTAACACACCGGATCAGCCCCAGCATTTT.

In this sample, this clonotype turned up many times. V usage is TRBV18 and J usage is TRBJ1-2; 8 bases line up with TRBD1. V trimming: 6 bases; J trimming: 4 bases; junction bases outside the gene matches: 7. The CDR3 is 14 amino acids. Germline CDR1 KGHSH, CDR2 LQKENI. CDR3 loop: CASSRDRLGYGYTF. The DNA of the CDR3 is TGTGCCAGCTCCAGGGACAGGCTAGGCTATGGCTACACCTTC. The variable domain in full, with the rest retrieved from reference TRBV18 and TRBJ1-2, is NAGVMQNPRHLVRRRGQEARLRCSPMKGHSHVYWYRQLPEEGLKFMVYLQKENIIDESGMPKERFSAEFPKEGPSILRIQQVVRGDSAAYFCASSRDRLGYGYTFGSGTRLTVV.

This clonotype was counted at least ten times. The chain combines TRBV7-9 with TRBJ2-5; D unclear. The CDR3 is made up of 16 amino acids. Germline CDR1 and CDR2: SEHNR and FQNEAQ (reference sequence). V lost 1 base to trimming and J lost 5 bases, with 17 bases between them. The CDR3 DNA is TGTGCCAGCAGCTTAGTAGGGTCAGGTAATGGGGAGACCCAGTACTTC. Encoded protein: CASSLVGSGNGETQYF. The full variable domain, completed using reference TRBV7-9 and TRBJ2-5, is DTGVSQNPRHKITKRGQNVTFRCDPISEHNRLYWYRQTLGQGPEFLTYFQNEAQLEKSRLLSDRFSAERPKGSFSTLEIQRTEQGDSAMYLCASSLVGSGNGETQYFGPGTRLLVL.

V gene TRBV20-1 combines with J gene TRBJ1-3; 11 nucleotides align to TRBD1. V lost 5 bases to trimming and J lost 3 bases; unmatched junction nucleotides: 3. CDR1 is DFQATT and CDR2 is SNEGSKA in the germline V gene (reference sequence). The CDR3 contains 14 residues. The CDR3 reads CSAGDRGNGNTIYF. As DNA, the CDR3 is TGCAGTGCTGGGGACAGGGGGAATGGAAACACCATATATTTT.

This clonotype was seen ten or more times. The genes are TRBV20-1 and TRBJ1-4; D ambiguous. There are 11 residues in the CDR3. From germline, CDR1 is DFQATT and CDR2 SNEGSKA (reference sequence). Trimming removed 7 bases at V and 3 bases at J, with 6 bases between. The DNA of the CDR3 is TGCAGTGTGTCTGCTAATGAAAAACTGTTTTTT. Translating it yields CSVSANEKLFF.

The J gene is TRBJ2-1, the V gene TRBV10-3; TRBD2 matches 13 bases. The CDR3 runs to 15 residues. The germline V gene encodes CDR1 ENHRY and CDR2 SYGVKD. Losses at the gene ends were 3 bases for V and 7 bases for J; bases not matched to a gene: 3. CDR3 in DNA: TGTGCCATCAGTGATTGGACTAGCGGGAGAAATGAGCAGTTCTTC. Encoded protein: CAISDWTSGRNEQFF.

There are a few counts of this clonotype. The CDR3: CASGSEVPNYGYTF. DNA of the CDR3: TGCGCCAGCGGGTCGGAGGTCCCTAACTATGGCTACACCTTC. This rearrangement joins TRBV5-1 to TRBJ1-2; no clear D gene. The CDR3 spans 14 residues. Trimming took 7 bases from V and 0 from J, leaving 13 bases between them. CDR1 and CDR2 (germline): SGHRS, YFSETQ.

There are many counts of this clonotype. V and J are TRBV20-1 and TRBJ1-4; D is unresolved. Trimming left V 3 bases short and J 3 bases short, with 14 bases between. Germline assignment: CDR1 DFQATT and CDR2 SNEGSKA (reference sequence). The CDR3 runs 15 residues. In nucleotides, the CDR3 is TGCAGTGCTAGGCCTTTGGCAGACCCTAATGAAAAACTGTTTTTT. Translated, it gives CSARPLADPNEKLFF.

This clonotype has only a few counts. The genes are TRBV19 and TRBJ1-5, with TRBD1 as a possible D gene (5 bases). The germline gives CDR1 LNHDA, CDR2 SQIVND (reference sequence). The germline V and J ends were trimmed by 0 bases and 3 bases, with 9 bases remaining between them. CDR3 length: 15 amino acids. Written as DNA, the CDR3 is TGTGCCAGTAGTATAGAAGGGGCCGTCAATCAGCCCCAGCATTTT. Protein product: CASSIEGAVNQPQHF.

In its sample, this clonotype was seen a few times. This chain connects TRBV27 to TRBJ2-7, with a possible D match to TRBD1 (6 bases). This CDR3 has 12 amino acids. Germline V gene lookup returns CDR1 MNHEY and CDR2 SMNVEV (reference sequence). Trimming took 5 bases from V and 5 from J, leaving 10 bases between them. This CDR3 reads CASSTQGHEQYF. The DNA for the CDR3 is TGTGCCAGCAGTACACAGGGACACGAGCAGTACTTC.

This clonotype was observed at least ten times. V usage is TRBV29-1 and J usage is TRBJ2-1, with D perhaps matching TRBD1 or TRBD2 (6 bases each). Between the trimmed V and J ends, which lost 6 bases and 2 bases, there was a span of 20 bases. Germline V lookup: CDR1 SQVTM, CDR2 ANQGSEA. CDR3 length: 16 residues. CDR3 amino acids: CSVRGLGGPTYNEQFF. DNA for the CDR3: TGCAGCGTACGCGGGCTAGGGGGGCCAACCTACAATGAGCAGTTCTTC.

There are many counts of this clonotype. This chain connects TRBV30 to TRBJ1-4; D remains unclear. Germline lookup yields CDR1 GTSNPN and CDR2 SVGIG (reference sequence). This CDR3 is built from 14 residues. Trimming removed 0 bases from V and 8 bases from J, with 13 bases in between. The CDR3 coding sequence is TGTGCCTGGAGTGTACAGTCCATGAGGGAAAAACTGTTTTTT. Its protein is CAWSVQSMREKLFF.

This clonotype was recorded at least ten times. V and J are TRBV18 and TRBJ2-3; the D gene is possibly TRBD1 (5 bases). Looked up from germline, CDR1 is KGHSH and CDR2 is LQKENI. Trimming stripped 2 bases from V and 5 bases from J, with 8 bases between. CDR3 length: 13 residues. CDR3 bases: TGTGCCAGCTCACCAACCAGGGAAGATACGCAGTATTTT. Translating it yields CASSPTREDTQYF.

A few counts support this clonotype. The chain recombines TRBV6-9 with TRBJ1-5; D call uncertain. V was trimmed by 2 bases and J by 1 base, leaving 9 bases between them. The CDR3 runs to 15 residues. Germline loops: CDR1 MNHGY, CDR2 SVAAGI. Here the CDR3 reads CASSYKYGSNQPQHF. The CDR3 nucleotides read TGTGCCAGCAGTTATAAGTACGGGAGCAATCAGCCCCAGCATTTT.

A word on this clonotype: A read error may explain this, as a much larger clone is one base away. The rearrangement uses TRBV5-1 and TRBJ1-5; no clear D gene. Trimming pared 1 base from V and 2 bases from J, leaving 10 bases between. CDR1 SGHRS and CDR2 YFSETQ come from the germline V gene. This CDR3 contains 15 residues. The CDR3 region has the DNA TGCGCCAGCAGCTTGTGGGGAAACGGCAATCAGCCCCAGCATTTT. Translated, it gives CASSLWGNGNQPQHF.

The chain has TRBV7-9 and TRBJ2-2; possibly TRBD2 for D (5 bases). Germline loops: CDR1 SEHNR, CDR2 FQNEAQ (reference sequence). The length of the CDR3 is 18 residues. V lost 0 bases to trimming and J lost 1 base, with 15 bases between them. The CDR3 DNA reads as TGTGCCAGCAGCTTAGCCCCGCGAGTGGCGGGGAACACCGGGGAGCTGTTTTTT. Translated: CASSLAPRVAGNTGELFF. Using reference TRBV7-9 and TRBJ2-2 for the parts outside the CDR3, the full variable domain is DTGVSQNPRHKITKRGQNVTFRCDPISEHNRLYWYRQTLGQGPEFLTYFQNEAQLEKSRLLSDRFSAERPKGSFSTLEIQRTEQGDSAMYLCASSLAPRVAGNTGELFFGEGSRLTVL.

This clonotype was observed many times. This rearrangement joins TRBV6-1 to TRBJ2-1; TRBD2 aligns across 11 bases. V lost 5 bases and J lost 3; bases outside the gene matches: 6. This CDR3 has 16 residues. Germline CDR1 is MNHNS and CDR2 is SASEGT. For the CDR3, the DNA is TGTGCCAGCAGTCATCTAGCGGGAGGCCTCTACAATGAGCAGTTCTTC. Residues: CASSHLAGGLYNEQFF.

The CDR3 DNA is TGTGCCAGCTCACCACCGAGGGGCCGAGGGGCCAAAAACATTCAGTACTTC. Residues: CASSPPRGRGAKNIQYF. The gene calls are TRBV18 and TRBJ2-4; D is possibly TRBD1 or TRBD2 (5 bases each). The CDR3 has 17 residues. V shed 0 bases and J shed 1 base, with 13 bases lying between them. Germline CDR1 reads KGHSH; CDR2 reads LQKENI.

This clonotype was seen repeatedly, ten times or more. V and J are TRBV2 and TRBJ2-7; 7 bases fit TRBD2. This CDR3 has 15 amino acids. Per germline, CDR1 SNHLY and CDR2 FYNNEI. V was clipped by 6 bases and J by 0 bases; unmatched bases: 8. Here the CDR3 reads CASRYSKRDSYEQYF. Written as DNA, the CDR3 is TGTGCCAGCAGATACTCAAAGCGGGACTCCTACGAGCAGTACTTC.

In its sample, this clonotype was seen many times. The chain combines TRBV18 with TRBJ2-7; a weak D match, TRBD2 (5 bases). In germline, CDR1 is KGHSH, CDR2 LQKENI. This CDR3 has 13 residues. V lost 3 bases to trimming and J lost 6 bases, with 12 bases between them. The DNA for the CDR3 is TGTGCCAGCTCACCCCCGTTCCGGGGCGAGCAGTACTTC. Residues: CASSPPFRGEQYF.

This clonotype showed up just a few times. This chain uses TRBV29-1 with TRBJ1-1, with D uncertain. Trimming left V 5 bases short and J 7 bases short, with 8 bases between. The CDR3 length is 10 residues. The germline V gene has CDR1 SQVTM and CDR2 ANQGSEA. Written as DNA, the CDR3 is TGCAGCGTTAGCGTGAGTGAAGCTTTCTTT. Its translation is CSVSVSEAFF.

This clonotype occurred many times. This chain links TRBV7-9 with TRBJ2-7; TRBD1 is a possible D gene (6 bases). This CDR3 has 13 amino acids. The ends were cut back, 5 bases at V and 6 bases at J, with 14 bases in the middle. CDR1 and CDR2 from the germline V gene are SEHNR and FQNEAQ (reference sequence). The CDR3 loop is CASSDTGSIEQYF. As DNA, the CDR3 is TGTGCCAGCAGCGATACAGGGTCTATCGAGCAGTACTTC.